The 4 T cell receptor beta chains given below trace back to one sample, sequenced in a study of tumor and adjacent non-tumor tissue in lung cancer. No cell sorting was done before RNA was extracted from the tissue. The library came from three nested PCR rounds adapted from ARM-PCR protocols. TCRdb re-derived calls from the multiplex PCR reads in MiXCR, one entry per CDR3 protein. There are about 110,000 distinct CDR3 sequences in the sample; roughly 74% occur only once, and around a third lies in the top ten. The sequenced sample consisted of lung tumor tissue. The source is a woman aged 60 to 75 with non-small cell lung cancer.

In the case of this clonotype: One base away lies a much larger clone, so this may be a sequencing read error. V is TRBV20-1 and J is TRBJ2-1; D might be TRBD2 (6 bases). CDR1 DFQATT and CDR2 SNEGSKA come from the germline V gene (reference sequence). Trimming removed 0 bases from V and 9 bases from J, with 18 bases in between. The CDR3 totals 15 residues. CDR3 in DNA: TGCAGTGCTAGAGATCCCTGGGGAATGGGGGGTGAGCAGTTCTTC. Its protein product is CSARDPWGMGGEQFF.

Concerning this clonotype itself: A read error may explain this, as a much larger clone is one base away. This sequence joins TRBV6-2 or TRBV6-3 and TRBJ1-5; weak D call: TRBD1 (5 bases). The CDR3 spans 17 residues. Germline loops: CDR1 MNHEY, CDR2 SVGEGT. The chain's CDR3 is CAGSLRGTAGGNQPQHF. The CDR3 coding sequence is TGTGCCGGCAGTTTACGGGGGACGGCTGGAGGCAATCAGCCCCAGCATTTT.

The rearrangement joins TRBV6-5 to TRBJ2-5, with D perhaps being TRBD1 or TRBD2 (5 bases each). V gave up 5 bases and J gave up 7 bases, with 17 bases separating them. The CDR3 is made up of 14 amino acids. In germline, CDR1 is MNHEY, CDR2 SVGAGI. The CDR3 here is CASSAQGEKGTQYF. The CDR3 DNA follows: TGTGCCAGCAGTGCTCAGGGAGAGAAAGGGACCCAGTACTTC.

Concerning this clonotype itself: A much more abundant neighbour one base away suggests this may be a read error. The chain couples TRBV6-2 or TRBV6-3 to TRBJ2-3, with D perhaps being TRBD1 or TRBD2 (5 bases each). Germline loops: CDR1 MNHEY, CDR2 SVGEGT. The CDR3 has 15 residues. The CDR3 bases are TGTGCCAGCAGTTCCATGGGGGAGCAGACAGATACGCAGTTTTTT. As protein: CASSSMGEQTDTQFF.